This T cell receptor beta chain was retrieved from a study of Ad26.COV2.S vaccination and SARS-CoV-2 variants. The treatment denotes: some 19 received Ad26.COV2.S at low or high dose, single or two shots; several received placebo; per-sample allocation not given. Day 63 after the first vaccine or placebo injection was the time point for sampling. Clones were read by immunoSEQ multiplex PCR, and TCRdb kept only the in-frame ones, dropping some. The data contain fewer than 500,000 clones, around 90% of them singletons. On this clone itself: Its antigen is unidentified.

V shed 2 bases and J shed 0 bases, with 13 bases lying between them. In germline, CDR1 is SGHKS, CDR2 YYEKEE (reference sequence). The CDR3 extends over 16 amino acids. General study findings and limits: Among vaccine recipients, spike-specific TCR breadth exceeded that of placebo recipients.

The rearrangement links TRBV5-5 to TRBJ2-3; the D gene is possibly TRBD2 (5 bases). This receptor was taken from a person between 18 and 60 years old who received the Ad26.COV2.S COVID-19 vaccine or a placebo. This specimen consisted of peripheral blood, obtained in a trial of Ad26.COV2.S vaccine versus placebo. For the CDR3, the DNA is TGTGCCAGCAGCTTCGGACTGAAAACTAGCACAGATACGCAGTATTTT. Translation gives CASSFGLKTSTDTQYF. The entire variable domain, with the rest obtained from reference TRBV5-5 and TRBJ2-3, is as follows: DAGVTQSPTHLIKTRGQQVTLRCSPISGHKSVSWYQQVLGQGPQFIFQYYEKEERGRGNFPDRFSARQFPNYSSELNVNALLLGDSALYLCASSFGLKTSTDTQYFGPGTRLTVL.